A selection of T cell receptor beta chains follows, all from one sample in a study of monozygotic twins with inflammatory bowel disease. TCRdb re-analyzed the 5' RACE reads; it lists each CDR3 protein once, without DNA. The table counts 150,000 to 200,000 distinct CDR3 sequences; 7.4% lies in the top ten. The sample consisted of blood. These receptors were taken from a human donor with ulcerative colitis or Crohn's disease, or a healthy co-twin of an affected twin (not recorded which). Both conserved end residues are part of each CDR3.

CDR3 protein: CSEGGIGNTEAFF
CDR3 length: 13
V gene: TRBV20-1
J gene: TRBJ1-1

CDR3 protein: CASTPRRTANTGELFF
CDR3 length: 16
V gene: TRBV19
J gene: TRBJ2-2

CDR3 protein: CSARDLNLGTDTQYF
CDR3 length: 15
V gene: TRBV20-1
J gene: TRBJ2-3

CDR3 protein: CSAHGRGRFDEQFF
CDR3 length: 14
V gene: TRBV20-1
J gene: TRBJ2-1

CDR3 protein: CASNTPGGGASYNEQFF
CDR3 length: 17
V gene: TRBV28
J gene: TRBJ2-1

CDR3 protein: CSASYNPVLAGVAGELFF
CDR3 length: 18
V gene: TRBV20-1
J gene: TRBJ2-2

CDR3 protein: CATRNGGETQYF
CDR3 length: 12
V gene: TRBV19
J gene: TRBJ2-5

CDR3 protein: CASSLGQDNSPLHF
CDR3 length: 14
V gene: TRBV5-6
J gene: TRBJ1-6

CDR3 protein: CASSLYTGPGNTIYF
CDR3 length: 15
V gene: TRBV7-9
J gene: TRBJ1-3

CDR3 protein: CASPPTGNEKLFF
CDR3 length: 13
V gene: TRBV21-1
J gene: TRBJ1-4

CDR3 protein: CASSVDGRVGEQYF
CDR3 length: 14
V gene: TRBV9
J gene: TRBJ2-7

CDR3 protein: CAWDPNTGELFF
CDR3 length: 12
V gene: TRBV30
J gene: TRBJ2-2

CDR3 protein: CSARQPTARNTEAFF
CDR3 length: 15
V gene: TRBV20-1
J gene: TRBJ1-1

CDR3 protein: CASSRGRTGTYEQYF
CDR3 length: 15
V gene: TRBV5-1
J gene: TRBJ2-7

CDR3 protein: CASSQDIGGLDEQFF
CDR3 length: 15
V gene: TRBV3-1
J gene: TRBJ2-1

CDR3 protein: CASSVGTMPEETQYF
CDR3 length: 15
V gene: TRBV9
J gene: TRBJ2-5

CDR3 protein: CSARVSGGKSSYEQYF
CDR3 length: 16
V gene: TRBV20-1
J gene: TRBJ2-7

CDR3 protein: CASSPLGARQETQYF
CDR3 length: 15
V gene: TRBV18
J gene: TRBJ2-5

CDR3 protein: CASSSRNTRESEAFF
CDR3 length: 15
V gene: TRBV5-5
J gene: TRBJ1-1

CDR3 protein: CASSLGGGSNQPQHF
CDR3 length: 15
V gene: TRBV12-3/TRBV12-4
J gene: TRBJ1-5

CDR3 protein: CASSPSRADTQYF
CDR3 length: 13
V gene: TRBV7-6
J gene: TRBJ2-3

CDR3 protein: CASRGQENEKLFF
CDR3 length: 13
V gene: TRBV5-1
J gene: TRBJ1-4

CDR3 protein: CASSSGVSNGDQPQHF
CDR3 length: 16
V gene: TRBV7-2
J gene: TRBJ1-5

CDR3 protein: CASSGGKNGYTF
CDR3 length: 12
V gene: TRBV27
J gene: TRBJ1-2

CDR3 protein: CATSSSRQVTYTQYF
CDR3 length: 15
V gene: TRBV15
J gene: TRBJ2-3

CDR3 protein: CASSPWGAGGGETQYF
CDR3 length: 16
V gene: TRBV12-3/TRBV12-4
J gene: TRBJ2-5

CDR3 protein: CASSLVRGAEKQFF
CDR3 length: 14
V gene: TRBV11-3
J gene: TRBJ2-1

CDR3 protein: CASSLSGQGVGGYGYTF
CDR3 length: 17
V gene: TRBV28
J gene: TRBJ1-2

CDR3 protein: CASSLTSGSVNEQYF
CDR3 length: 15
V gene: TRBV5-1
J gene: TRBJ2-7

CDR3 protein: CSVEDRYEQYF
CDR3 length: 11
V gene: TRBV29-1
J gene: TRBJ2-7

CDR3 protein: CASYNPDGLTIFF
CDR3 length: 13
V gene: TRBV27
J gene: TRBJ1-2

CDR3 protein: CASSFLGNEQFF
CDR3 length: 12
V gene: TRBV5-4
J gene: TRBJ2-1

CDR3 protein: CASSYEATSTDTQYF
CDR3 length: 15
V gene: TRBV7-2
J gene: TRBJ2-3

CDR3 protein: CASSQDPGIRPQHF
CDR3 length: 14
V gene: TRBV3-1
J gene: TRBJ1-5

CDR3 protein: CASTTMGGNTEAFF
CDR3 length: 14
V gene: TRBV5-1
J gene: TRBJ1-1

CDR3 protein: CASRPAGGNSNQPQHF
CDR3 length: 16
V gene: TRBV6-5
J gene: TRBJ1-5

CDR3 protein: CATSRESGTGANQPQHF
CDR3 length: 17
V gene: TRBV15
J gene: TRBJ1-5

CDR3 protein: CSVRQGPEAFF
CDR3 length: 11
V gene: TRBV29-1
J gene: TRBJ1-1